This TCR beta chain came from a study of T cell responses to AZD1222 COVID-19 vaccine. Turning to the study itself: It was second doses at about 4 or about 12 weeks that were pooled.

About this clone itself: Its specificity is not known.

Here immunoSEQ multiplex PCR was the method, and the copy in TCRdb shows in-frame clones only, minus some. The repertoire consists of 100,000 to 150,000 clones, with roughly 90% occurring once and the leading ten covering more than 4%. Study results and caveats: Spike as a whole was targeted by vaccine-associated CD4 TCRs, dominant at 160-218 and 743-854. Mostly white British, mostly female donors; authors suggested clonal diversity may be underestimated. The reported proportion of spike-specific TCRs targeting unmutated variant regions was nearly half.

Germline V lookup: CDR1 MNHEY, CDR2 SVGAGI. Trimming took 6 bases from V and 3 from J, leaving 12 bases between them. The CDR3 has 14 residues. V and J are TRBV6-5 and TRBJ1-5; TRBD1 might be the D (5 bases). The sequence was obtained from an adult in good health. This specimen was peripheral blood, taken on day 0 of AZD1222 vaccination. CDR3 loop: CASSREGFNQPQHF. The CDR3 nucleotides read TGTGCCAGCAGCCGGGAGGGGTTCAATCAGCCCCAGCATTTT.